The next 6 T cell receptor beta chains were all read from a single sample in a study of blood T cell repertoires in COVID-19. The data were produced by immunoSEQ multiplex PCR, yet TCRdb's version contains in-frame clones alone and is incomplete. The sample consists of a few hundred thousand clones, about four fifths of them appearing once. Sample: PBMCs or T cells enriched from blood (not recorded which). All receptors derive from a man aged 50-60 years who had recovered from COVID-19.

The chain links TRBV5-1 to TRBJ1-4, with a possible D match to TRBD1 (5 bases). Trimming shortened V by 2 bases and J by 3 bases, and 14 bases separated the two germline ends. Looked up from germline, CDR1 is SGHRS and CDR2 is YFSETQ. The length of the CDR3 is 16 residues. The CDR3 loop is CASSLLPQGSNEKLFF. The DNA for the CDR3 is TGCGCCAGCAGCTTACTACCCCAGGGCTCTAATGAAAAACTGTTTTTT.

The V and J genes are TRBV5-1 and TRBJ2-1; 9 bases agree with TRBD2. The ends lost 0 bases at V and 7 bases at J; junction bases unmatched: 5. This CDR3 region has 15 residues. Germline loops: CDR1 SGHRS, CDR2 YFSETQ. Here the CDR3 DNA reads TGCGCCAGCAGCTTGGAGGCGGGGGGGCCGAATGAGCAGTTCTTC. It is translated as CASSLEAGGPNEQFF.

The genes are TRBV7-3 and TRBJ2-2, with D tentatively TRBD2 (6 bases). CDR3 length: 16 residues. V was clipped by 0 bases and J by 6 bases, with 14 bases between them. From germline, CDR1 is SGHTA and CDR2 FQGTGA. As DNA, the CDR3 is TGTGCCAGCAGCTTAACAGCGGGTCGGGCTTCCGGGGAGCTGTTTTTT. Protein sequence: CASSLTAGRASGELFF.

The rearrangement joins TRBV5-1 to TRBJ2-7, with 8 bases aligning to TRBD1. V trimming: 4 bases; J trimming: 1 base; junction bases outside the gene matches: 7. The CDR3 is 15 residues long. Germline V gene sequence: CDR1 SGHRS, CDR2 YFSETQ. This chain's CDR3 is CASSPQGTGSYEQYF. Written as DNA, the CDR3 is TGCGCCAGCAGCCCCCAGGGGACAGGATCCTACGAGCAGTACTTC. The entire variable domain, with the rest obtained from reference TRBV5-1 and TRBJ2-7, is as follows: KAGVTQTPRYLIKTRGQQVTLSCSPISGHRSVSWYQQTPGQGLQFLFEYFSETQRNKGNFPGRFSGRQFSNSRSEMNVSTLELGDSALYLCASSPQGTGSYEQYFGPGTRLTVT.

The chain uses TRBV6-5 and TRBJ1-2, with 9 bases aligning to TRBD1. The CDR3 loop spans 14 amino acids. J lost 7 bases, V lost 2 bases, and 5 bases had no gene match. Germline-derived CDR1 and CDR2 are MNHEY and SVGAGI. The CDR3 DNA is TGTGCCAGCAGTTACCCCTGGACAGGGGCTGGCTACACCTTC. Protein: CASSYPWTGAGYTF.

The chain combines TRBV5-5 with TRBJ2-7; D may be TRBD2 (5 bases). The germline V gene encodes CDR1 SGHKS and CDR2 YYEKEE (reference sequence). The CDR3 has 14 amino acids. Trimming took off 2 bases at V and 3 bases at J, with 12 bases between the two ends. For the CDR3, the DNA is TGTGCCAGCAGCTTCTCGAGGGTAAGCTACGAGCAGTACTTC. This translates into CASSFSRVSYEQYF.